This is a list of T cell receptor beta chains from one sample in a study of CD8 T cells in Susac syndrome. TCRdb passed the immunoSEQ multiplex PCR reads through MiXCR, listing each CDR3 protein once. The sample shows some 65,000 distinct CDR3 sequences, roughly 94% of them seen only once. The sequenced material came from CD8+ T cells from PBMCs. These receptors all come from a human donor with multiple sclerosis. The CDR3 runs from the conserved cysteine through the conserved F or W. A D gene is named only where the DNA matches it firmly. Where a row states a size, it is once, few, many or the class of an expanded clone; other rows omit it.

cdr3_aa cdr3_nt j_call d_call v_call clone_size
CATSDTEGAELFF TGTGCCACCAGTGACACAGAGGGGGCGGAACTGTTTTTT TRBJ1-4 TRBD1 TRBV24-1 .
CAISAGNEQFF TGTGCCATCAGTGCCGGTAATGAGCAGTTCTTC TRBJ2-1 . TRBV10-3 .
CSARPGLYEQYF TGCAGTGCTCGACCGGGACTATACGAGCAGTACTTC TRBJ2-7 TRBD2 TRBV20-1 .
CASNAGDIGELFF TGTGCCAGCAACGCGGGCGATATCGGGGAGCTGTTTTTT TRBJ2-2 . TRBV6-2/TRBV6-3 .
CSVPRGREQFF TGCAGTGTCCCCAGGGGGCGAGAGCAGTTCTTC TRBJ2-1 TRBD1 TRBV20-1 .
CASSSNSHNEQFF TGTGCCAGCAGTTCCAACAGTCACAATGAGCAGTTCTTC TRBJ2-1 . TRBV27 .
CASSLRLAGVKETQYF TGTGCCAGCAGCTTAAGACTAGCGGGAGTTAAAGAGACCCAGTACTTC TRBJ2-5 TRBD2 TRBV13 .
CASRGVADTQGDTQYF TGTGCCAGCAGGGGAGTAGCGGATACACAGGGGGATACGCAGTATTTT TRBJ2-3 . TRBV2 .
CASSQDMGATIKPQHF TGCGCCAGCAGCCAAGATATGGGGGCAACAATCAAGCCCCAGCATTTT TRBJ1-5 . TRBV4-1 .
CASSIGIVPGANGYTF TGTGCCAGTAGTATCGGTATCGTTCCAGGGGCTAATGGCTACACCTTC TRBJ1-2 . TRBV19 .
CASSPPSTETQYF TGTGCCAGCTCACCACCGTCAACGGAGACCCAGTACTTC TRBJ2-5 . TRBV18 .
CASRGLDRGTEAFF TGTGCCAGCAGGGGGCTGGACAGGGGCACTGAAGCTTTCTTT TRBJ1-1 TRBD1 TRBV25-1 .
CATSDLRSGSSYNEQFF TGTGCCACCAGTGATTTACGTAGCGGGAGCTCCTACAATGAGCAGTTCTTC TRBJ2-1 TRBD2 TRBV24-1 .
CASSEASISYNEQFF TGTGCCAGCAGTGAAGCTAGCATCTCCTACAATGAGCAGTTCTTC TRBJ2-1 . TRBV2 .
CASSPSRDPHGNEQYF TGCGCCAGCAGTCCCAGCCGGGACCCACACGGGAACGAGCAGTACTTC TRBJ2-7 . TRBV4-1 once
CASSPRQDVNTEAFF TGTGCCAGCAGCCCCAGACAGGACGTGAACACTGAAGCTTTCTTT TRBJ1-1 . TRBV5-6 .
CASRPPGQAYYEQYF TGTGCCAGCAGGCCTCCGGGACAGGCTTACTACGAGCAGTACTTC TRBJ2-7 TRBD1 TRBV28 .
CASSQDWESSYNEQFF TGCGCCAGCAGCCAAGATTGGGAGTCCTCCTACAATGAGCAGTTCTTC TRBJ2-1 . TRBV4-3 .
CASSQDMNEQFF TGTGCCAGCAGCCAAGATATGAATGAGCAGTTCTTC TRBJ2-1 . TRBV3-1 .
CASSAPPGRTLMNTEAFF TGTGCCAGTAGTGCCCCCCCGGGACGGACACTTATGAACACTGAAGCTTTCTTT TRBJ1-1 . TRBV19 once
CASSPPYGSTSGVGETQYF TGTGCCAGCAGTCCCCCATATGGGTCGACTAGCGGAGTGGGAGAGACCCAGTACTTC TRBJ2-5 TRBD2 TRBV28 .
CASSPSGYEQYF TGTGCCAGCAGTCCCTCGGGGTACGAGCAGTACTTC TRBJ2-7 . TRBV27 .
CASLLNTEAFF TGTGCCAGCCTTCTGAACACTGAAGCTTTCTTT TRBJ1-1 . TRBV28 .
CSVASGSTDTQYF TGCAGCGTTGCGAGCGGGAGCACAGATACGCAGTATTTT TRBJ2-3 . TRBV29-1 .
CASSLEAGLLSYEQYF TGTGCCAGCAGCTTAGAAGCGGGGCTACTCTCCTACGAGCAGTACTTC TRBJ2-7 TRBD2 TRBV7-2 .
CASSLQTVPYGYTF TGTGCCAGCAGTTTACAGACGGTCCCTTATGGCTACACCTTC TRBJ1-2 . TRBV12-3/TRBV12-4 .
CASSSTDWGHEQFF TGTGCCAGCAGTTCCACGGACTGGGGCCATGAGCAGTTCTTC TRBJ2-1 . TRBV6-2/TRBV6-3 .
CASSGVTSYEQYF TGTGCCAGCAGTGGGGTAACGTCCTACGAGCAGTACTTC TRBJ2-7 . TRBV2 .
CASSQDWGERTEAFF TGCGCCAGCAGCCAAGATTGGGGGGAGAGGACTGAAGCTTTCTTT TRBJ1-1 . TRBV4-3 .
CASSLSIGAEQFF TGTGCCAGCAGTTTATCGATCGGGGCTGAGCAGTTCTTC TRBJ2-1 . TRBV27 .
CASRNGQETQYF TGCGCCAGCAGAAACGGACAAGAGACCCAGTACTTC TRBJ2-5 . TRBV10-2 .
CACASGPSYEQYF TGTGCCTGCGCTAGTGGTCCAAGCTACGAGCAGTACTTC TRBJ2-7 . TRBV30 .
CASSLSPGHGYTF TGTGCCAGCAGTTTATCCCCCGGACATGGCTACACCTTC TRBJ1-2 . TRBV28 .
CAWSPGATSNQPQHF TGTGCCTGGAGTCCGGGGGCAACTAGCAATCAGCCCCAGCATTTT TRBJ1-5 . TRBV30 .
CASSRQDVYGYTF TGTGCCAGCAGCCGACAGGACGTCTATGGCTACACCTTC TRBJ1-2 . TRBV7-9 .
CASSPSGTASYEQYF TGTGCCAGCTCACCTTCCGGGACAGCCTCCTACGAGCAGTACTTC TRBJ2-7 TRBD1 TRBV18 .
CASSPRQDSYEQYF TGTGCCAGCAGCCCTCGACAGGATTCCTACGAGCAGTACTTC TRBJ2-7 . TRBV14 .
CASSQDYKQETQYF TGTGCCAGCAGTCAGGACTATAAACAAGAGACCCAGTACTTC TRBJ2-5 . TRBV6-2/TRBV6-3 .
CASSQDHQGRNEQFF TGCGCCAGCAGCCAAGATCACCAGGGGAGGAATGAGCAGTTCTTC TRBJ2-1 . TRBV4-3 .